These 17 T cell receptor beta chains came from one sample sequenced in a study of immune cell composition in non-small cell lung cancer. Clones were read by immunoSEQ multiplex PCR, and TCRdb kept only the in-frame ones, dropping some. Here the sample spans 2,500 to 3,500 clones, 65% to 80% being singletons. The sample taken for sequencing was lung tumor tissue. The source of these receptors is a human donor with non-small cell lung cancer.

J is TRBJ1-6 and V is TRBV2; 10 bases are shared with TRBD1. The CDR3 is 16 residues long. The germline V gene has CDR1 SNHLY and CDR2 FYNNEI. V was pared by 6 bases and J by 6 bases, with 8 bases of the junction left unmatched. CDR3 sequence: CASRIRQGAGNSPLHF. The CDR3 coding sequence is TGTGCCAGCAGGATAAGACAGGGGGCGGGTAATTCACCCCTCCACTTT.

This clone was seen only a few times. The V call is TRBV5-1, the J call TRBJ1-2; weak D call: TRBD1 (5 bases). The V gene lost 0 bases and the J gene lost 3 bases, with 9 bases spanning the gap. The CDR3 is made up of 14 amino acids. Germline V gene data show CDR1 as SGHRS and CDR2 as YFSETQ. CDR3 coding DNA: TGCGCCAGCAGCTTGGAGGGGCCGGACTATGGCTACACCTTC. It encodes CASSLEGPDYGYTF.

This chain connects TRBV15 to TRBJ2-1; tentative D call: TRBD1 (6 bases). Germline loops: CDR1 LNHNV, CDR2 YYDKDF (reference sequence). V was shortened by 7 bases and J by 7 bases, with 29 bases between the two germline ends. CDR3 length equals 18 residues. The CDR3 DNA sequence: TGTGCCACCACCTTGAACCCCGACAGGCCCCCGATGGGAAATGAGCAGTTCTTC. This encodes CATTLNPDRPPMGNEQFF.

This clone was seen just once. The CDR3 bases are TGTGCCAGCAGCCCATTTGGGCTAGCGGGAGCTAATGAGCAGTTCTTC. This translates into CASSPFGLAGANEQFF. The V gene is TRBV5-6, the J gene TRBJ2-1; 10 bases match TRBD2. CDR3 length: 16 amino acids. V was pared by 4 bases and J by 7 bases, with 11 bases of the junction left unmatched. Germline CDR1 is SGHDT and CDR2 is YYEEEE.

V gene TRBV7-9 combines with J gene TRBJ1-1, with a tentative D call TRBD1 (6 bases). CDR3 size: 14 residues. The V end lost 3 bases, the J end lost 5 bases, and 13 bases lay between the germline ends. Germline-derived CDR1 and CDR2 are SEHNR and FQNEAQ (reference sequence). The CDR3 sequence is CASSFGQTWTEAFF. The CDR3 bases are TGTGCCAGCAGCTTTGGACAGACCTGGACTGAAGCTTTCTTT. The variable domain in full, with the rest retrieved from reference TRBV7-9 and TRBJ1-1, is DTGVSQNPRHKITKRGQNVTFRCDPISEHNRLYWYRQTLGQGPEFLTYFQNEAQLEKSRLLSDRFSAERPKGSFSTLEIQRTEQGDSAMYLCASSFGQTWTEAFFGQGTRLTVV.

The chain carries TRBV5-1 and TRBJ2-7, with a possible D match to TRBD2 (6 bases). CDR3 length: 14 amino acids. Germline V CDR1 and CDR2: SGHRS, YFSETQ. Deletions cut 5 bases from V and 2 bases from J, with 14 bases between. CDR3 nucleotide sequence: TGCGCCAGCAGTCGGGGGACTCCAGCCTACGAGCAGTACTTC. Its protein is CASSRGTPAYEQYF. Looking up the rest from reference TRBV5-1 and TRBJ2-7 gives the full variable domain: KAGVTQTPRYLIKTRGQQVTLSCSPISGHRSVSWYQQTPGQGLQFLFEYFSETQRNKGNFPGRFSGRQFSNSRSEMNVSTLELGDSALYLCASSRGTPAYEQYFGPGTRLTVT.

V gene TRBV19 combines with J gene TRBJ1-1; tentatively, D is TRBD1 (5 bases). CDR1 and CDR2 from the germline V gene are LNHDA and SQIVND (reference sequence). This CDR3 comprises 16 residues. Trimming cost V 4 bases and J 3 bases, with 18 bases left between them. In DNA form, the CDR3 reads TGTGCCAGTAGTACGGGATACGGGGGACGGGACACTGAAGCTTTCTTT. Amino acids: CASSTGYGGRDTEAFF.

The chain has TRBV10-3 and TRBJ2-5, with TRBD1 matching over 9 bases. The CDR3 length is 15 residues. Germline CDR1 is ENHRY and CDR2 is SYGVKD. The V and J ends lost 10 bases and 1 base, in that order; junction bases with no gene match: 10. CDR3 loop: CATSRDRDFQETQYF. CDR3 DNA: TGTGCCACGTCCCGGGACAGGGACTTCCAAGAGACCCAGTACTTC.

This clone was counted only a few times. CDR3 DNA sequence: TGTGCCGTGGGACTAGCGGGATCGGGTACGCAGTATTTT. It encodes CAVGLAGSGTQYF. J is TRBJ2-3 and V is TRBV19; 13 positions agree with TRBD2. With V trimmed by 11 bases and J by 8 bases, 7 bases remained unmatched. The CDR3 runs 13 residues. Germline CDR1 LNHDA, CDR2 SQIVND (reference sequence).

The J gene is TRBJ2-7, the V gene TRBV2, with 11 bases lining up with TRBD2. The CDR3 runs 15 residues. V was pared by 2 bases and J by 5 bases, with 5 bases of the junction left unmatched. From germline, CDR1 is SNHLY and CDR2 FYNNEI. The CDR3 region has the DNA TGTGCCAGCAGTGAATCACTAGCGGGAGCGGACGAGCAGTACTTC. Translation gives CASSESLAGADEQYF. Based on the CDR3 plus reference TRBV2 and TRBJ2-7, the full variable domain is EPEVTQTPSHQVTQMGQEVILRCVPISNHLYFYWYRQILGQKVEFLVSFYNNEISEKSEIFDDQFSVERPDGSNFTLKIRSTKLEDSAMYFCASSESLAGADEQYFGPGTRLTVT.

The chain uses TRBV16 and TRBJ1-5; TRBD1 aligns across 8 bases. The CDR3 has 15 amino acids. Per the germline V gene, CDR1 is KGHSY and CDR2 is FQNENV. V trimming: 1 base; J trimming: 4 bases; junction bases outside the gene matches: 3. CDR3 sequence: CASSQYGTGNQPQHF. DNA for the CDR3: TGTGCCAGCAGCCAATATGGGACAGGAAATCAGCCCCAGCATTTT.

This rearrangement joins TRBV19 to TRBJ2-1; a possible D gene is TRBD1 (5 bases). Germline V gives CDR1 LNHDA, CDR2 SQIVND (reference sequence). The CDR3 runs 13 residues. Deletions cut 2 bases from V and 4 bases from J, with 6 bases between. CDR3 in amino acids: CASSITGYNEQFF. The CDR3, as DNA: TGTGCCAGTAGTATAACAGGTTACAATGAGCAGTTCTTC.

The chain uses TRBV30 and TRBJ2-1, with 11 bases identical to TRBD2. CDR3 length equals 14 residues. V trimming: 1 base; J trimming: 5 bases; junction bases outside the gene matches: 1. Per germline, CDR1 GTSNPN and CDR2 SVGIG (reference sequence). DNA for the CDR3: TGTGCCTGGAGTGGGGGACTAGCGGACAATGAGCAGTTCTTC. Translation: CAWSGGLADNEQFF.

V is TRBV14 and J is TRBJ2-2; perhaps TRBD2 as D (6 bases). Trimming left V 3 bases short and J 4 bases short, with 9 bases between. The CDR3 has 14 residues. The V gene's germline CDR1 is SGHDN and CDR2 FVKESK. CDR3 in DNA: TGTGCCAGCAGCCAGTTCGGGGGCACCGGGGAGCTGTTTTTT. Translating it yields CASSQFGGTGELFF.

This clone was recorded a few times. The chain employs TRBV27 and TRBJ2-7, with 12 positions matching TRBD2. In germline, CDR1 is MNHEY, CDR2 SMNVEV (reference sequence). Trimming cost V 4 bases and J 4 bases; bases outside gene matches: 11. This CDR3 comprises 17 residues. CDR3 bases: TGTGCCAGCAGTTGGACGTCCGGACTAGCGGGACGGTACGAGCAGTACTTC. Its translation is CASSWTSGLAGRYEQYF.

The CDR3 is CASSQDPGTVYGYTF. The CDR3 nucleotides read TGCGCCAGCAGCCAAGATCCCGGGACAGTTTATGGCTACACCTTC. The chain is built from TRBV4-3 and TRBJ1-2; 7 nucleotides align to TRBD1. This CDR3 comprises 15 residues. The V gene end was trimmed by 0 bases and the J gene end by 5 bases; junction bases not matched to a gene: 6. CDR1 is LGHNA and CDR2 is YSLEER in the germline V gene.

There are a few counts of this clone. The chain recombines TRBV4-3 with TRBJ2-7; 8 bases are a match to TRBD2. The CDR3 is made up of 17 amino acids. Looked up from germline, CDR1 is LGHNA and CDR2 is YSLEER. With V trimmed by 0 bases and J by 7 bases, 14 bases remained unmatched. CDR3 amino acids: CASSQDPSGGTSREQYF. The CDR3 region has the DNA TGCGCCAGCAGCCAAGATCCGAGCGGGGGTACTTCTAGGGAGCAGTACTTC.